This T cell receptor (beta chain) derives from a study of response to subunit inactivated influenza vaccine (dated by TCRdb to 2016 to 2018). About the study as a whole: To follow how T cells responded to a trivalent subunit inactivated influenza vaccine, the researchers relied on deep quantitative profiling of the T cell receptor repertoire.

Trimming takes 4 bases from V and 2 bases from J, and the germline ends sit 17 bases apart. Looking up the germline V gene (reference sequence) yields CDR1 LNHDA and CDR2 SQIVND. From cysteine to phenylalanine, the CDR3 is 17 amino acids long. Only the CDR3 part of the read is kept: 51 bases, read in frame from the first base. This clonotype was counted a few times. Its antigen is not yet known. No much larger clone is present one base from it, and per-base qualities are unavailable. Library generation was performed with RT-PCR. The listed sequencing device is Illumina HiSeq 2500. Using fastp at Q25 and MiXCR, TCRdb reprocessed the public reads and kept productive beta chains. Entries that share a CDR3 protein sequence are merged under the most common genes and DNA. Present in this sample are 400,000 to 650,000 distinct CDR3 sequences, 7.2% of which were seen just once. The top ten clonotypes cover around 13% of the sample.

Results the study describes overall, beyond this receptor: It was suggested by the authors that each seasonal influenza vaccination may recruit only a limited number of new T cells.

The rearrangement joined TRBV19 to TRBJ2-2; the D gene is perhaps TRBD1, on 6 matching bases. The source material was PBMCs from blood, sampled roughly 24 months after vaccination. This TCR was recovered from a man aged 50-75 years who received an inactivated influenza vaccine. Donor details come from another sample of the same person, matched by shared clones. CDR3 sequence: CASSRLQGKANTGELFF. Here is the DNA: TGTGCCAGTAGTAGATTACAGGGAAAAGCAAACACCGGGGAGCTGTTTTTT.